This entry lists 13 T cell receptor beta chains sequenced from one sample in a study of T cell responses to AZD1222 COVID-19 vaccine. The method was immunoSEQ multiplex PCR; TCRdb's version includes in-frame clones alone and lacks a portion of them. The sample includes around 150,000 clones, 65% to 90% of them seen just once. The material was peripheral blood, obtained 28 days after the second dose of the MenACWY control vaccine. The origin of the receptors is an adult who received the MenACWY meningococcal vaccine as a control.

The V call is TRBV7-8, the J call TRBJ2-3; D remains unclear. This CDR3 comprises 15 residues. Germline loops: CDR1 SGHVS, CDR2 FQNEAQ. V gave up 1 base and J gave up 0 bases, with 8 bases separating them. The CDR3 here is CASSLGIGSTDTQYF. Written as DNA, the CDR3 is TGTGCCAGCAGCTTAGGTATAGGGAGCACAGATACGCAGTATTTT.

This chain uses TRBV4-3 with TRBJ2-1; 13 nucleotides align to TRBD2. Germline CDR1 LGHNA, CDR2 YSLEER. The V segment lost 0 bases and the J segment 7 bases; nucleotides outside the gene matches: 6. This CDR3 region has 17 residues. The CDR3 region is CASSQETSGRLPNEQFF. CDR3 bases: TGCGCCAGCAGCCAAGAGACTAGCGGGAGGTTACCTAATGAGCAGTTCTTC.

The chain uses TRBV12-3 or TRBV12-4 and TRBJ2-1; 8 bases align to TRBD1. V lost 5 bases and J lost 14; bases outside the gene matches: 5. The CDR3 spans 11 residues. CDR3 coding DNA: TGTGCCAGCAGTGACAGGGGTGGGAAGTTCTTC. It translates to CASSDRGGKFF.

This clone occurred a few times. The chain recombines TRBV5-1 with TRBJ2-3; 7 positions agree with TRBD2. Germline V CDR1 and CDR2: SGHRS, YFSETQ. Trimming cost V 3 bases and J 1 base; bases outside gene matches: 8. CDR3 size: 16 residues. The CDR3 nucleotides read TGCGCCAGCAGCTCCCCGGGGGGATTCGGCACAGATACGCAGTATTTT. This encodes CASSSPGGFGTDTQYF.

The V call is TRBV10-3, the J call TRBJ2-7; the D gene is possibly TRBD1 (5 bases). V lost 2 bases and J lost 4, with 12 bases in between. The CDR3 is 14 amino acids. Germline V gene lookup returns CDR1 ENHRY and CDR2 SYGVKD. The CDR3: CAISERTLQYEQYF. The CDR3 DNA sequence: TGTGCCATCAGTGAGAGGACACTACAGTACGAGCAGTACTTC.

The chain's CDR3 is CASSIVGGDTEAFF. CDR3 bases: TGTGCCAGTAGTATAGTAGGCGGGGACACTGAAGCTTTCTTT. The chain recombines TRBV19 with TRBJ1-1; no firm D call. CDR1 LNHDA and CDR2 SQIVND come from the germline V gene (reference sequence). Trimming cost V 1 base and J 3 bases, with 9 bases left between them. The CDR3 length is 14 residues.

The chain links TRBV28 to TRBJ2-3; tentative D call: TRBD2 (6 bases). Germline V gives CDR1 MDHEN, CDR2 SYDVKM. The length of the CDR3 is 15 residues. Trimming took 6 bases from V and 4 from J, leaving 17 bases between them. The CDR3 here is CASRIGGVNSDTQYF. The CDR3 region has the DNA TGTGCCAGCAGGATAGGCGGGGTAAATTCAGATACGCAGTATTTT.

The chain employs TRBV30 and TRBJ1-2; 9 nucleotides agree with TRBD1. The CDR3 consists of 14 residues. V was pared by 1 base and J by 3 bases, with 3 bases of the junction left unmatched. The germline V gene encodes CDR1 GTSNPN and CDR2 SVGIG (reference sequence). DNA for the CDR3: TGTGCCTGGAGTGAGGACAGGGGAGACTATGGCTACACCTTC. It translates to CAWSEDRGDYGYTF.

The chain carries TRBV27 and TRBJ2-7; D is possibly TRBD1 (5 bases). Trimming removed 3 bases from V and 4 bases from J, with 10 bases in between. The CDR3 consists of 13 residues. Germline loops: CDR1 MNHEY, CDR2 SMNVEV (reference sequence). The CDR3 protein is CASSFRRAYEQYF. The CDR3 bases are TGTGCCAGCAGTTTCCGCAGGGCATACGAGCAGTACTTC.

This clone was detected a few times. The chain carries TRBV5-4 and TRBJ2-2; 8 bases align to TRBD1. Trimming removed 9 bases from V and 0 bases from J; junction bases left unmatched: 7. CDR3 length: 15 amino acids. From germline, CDR1 is SGHNT and CDR2 YYREEE (reference sequence). This CDR3 reads CAIGKQGANTGELFF. CDR3 nucleotide sequence: TGTGCCATTGGGAAACAGGGGGCGAACACCGGGGAGCTGTTTTTT.

J is TRBJ1-4 and V is TRBV5-1, with D unresolved. The germline V gene has CDR1 SGHRS and CDR2 YFSETQ. This CDR3 comprises 15 residues. With 1 base removed from V and 2 bases from J, the gap between germline ends came to 9 bases. In DNA, the CDR3 is TGCGCCAGCAGCTTGAGTGGGGTGACTAATGAAAAACTGTTTTTT. Protein product: CASSLSGVTNEKLFF. The variable domain in full, completed from reference TRBV5-1 and TRBJ1-4, reads KAGVTQTPRYLIKTRGQQVTLSCSPISGHRSVSWYQQTPGQGLQFLFEYFSETQRNKGNFPGRFSGRQFSNSRSEMNVSTLELGDSALYLCASSLSGVTNEKLFFGSGTQLSVL.

This clone appeared a few times. The V and J genes are TRBV4-1 and TRBJ1-2; 9 positions match TRBD1. CDR3 length: 16 residues. V dropped 5 bases and J dropped 8; count of bases not matched to a gene: 15. Germline V lookup: CDR1 MGHRA, CDR2 YSYEKL. CDR3 nucleotide sequence: TGCGCCAGCAGCTACCCGGGACAGGGAGAGGGGGGCGGCTACACCTTC. Its protein product is CASSYPGQGEGGGYTF.

This sequence joins TRBV28 and TRBJ1-2; D not resolved. This CDR3 has 14 amino acids. Looked up from germline, CDR1 is MDHEN and CDR2 is SYDVKM. V was trimmed by 7 bases and J by 1 base, leaving 13 bases between them. The CDR3 nucleotides are TGTGCCAGCACAAGTGAAGGGATTAACTATGGCTACACCTTC. Its translation is CASTSEGINYGYTF.